The 27 T cell receptor beta chains presented below share a single source sample, sequenced in a study of shared clonotypes between healthy human individuals. Repertoires were generated with immunoSEQ multiplex PCR, while TCRdb's copy carries only in-frame clones and drops some. The sample consists of a few million clones, approximately 92% of them appearing once. The sequencing sample was made of naive CD4+ T cells sorted from blood. The subset here: CD45RA+ positively selected. These receptors all come from a young man in good health.

The sample holds one count of this clone. Other DNA sequences in the sample encode the same CDR3. The V gene is TRBV9, the J gene TRBJ2-1, with TRBD2 identical over 10 bases. Germline V gene data show CDR1 as SGDLS and CDR2 as YYNGEE. V was pared by 0 bases and J by 3 bases, with 0 bases of the junction left unmatched. This CDR3 has 15 residues. CDR3 sequence (DNA): TGTGCCAGCAGCGTAGGGACTAGCGGCTACAATGAGCAGTTCTTC. It encodes CASSVGTSGYNEQFF.

The chain links TRBV7-8 to TRBJ2-3; 9 nucleotides line up with TRBD1. The CDR3 covers 14 residues. CDR1 is SGHVS, CDR2 FQNEAQ, per germline. V was pared by 5 bases and J by 2 bases, with 2 bases of the junction left unmatched. As DNA, the CDR3 is TGTGCCAGCAGCGAACAGGGGGCCACAGATACGCAGTATTTT. Amino acids: CASSEQGATDTQYF.

J is TRBJ1-1 and V is TRBV27, with 7 bases fitting TRBD1. This CDR3 spans 18 amino acids. V gave up 0 bases and J gave up 0 bases; unmatched junction bases: 10. Germline values: CDR1 MNHEY, CDR2 SMNVEV (reference sequence). The CDR3 DNA sequence: TGTGCCAGCAGTTTATCGCGCAGGGGGTACACATTGAACACTGAAGCTTTCTTT. Translated, it gives CASSLSRRGYTLNTEAFF.

The chain uses TRBV5-1 and TRBJ2-1; 9 nucleotides align to TRBD1. The CDR3 sequence is 14 residues long. The V and J ends lost 3 bases and 8 bases, in that order; junction bases with no gene match: 6. Germline V lookup: CDR1 SGHRS, CDR2 YFSETQ. The CDR3 DNA is TGCGCCAGCAGCTCGCTGACAGGGGGTCATGAGCAGTTCTTC. As protein: CASSSLTGGHEQFF.

The chain joins TRBV2 to TRBJ2-2; tentative D call: TRBD2 (5 bases). V lost 9 bases and J 4 bases, leaving 12 bases between the germline ends. Looked up from germline, CDR1 is SNHLY and CDR2 is FYNNEI. The length of the CDR3 is 13 residues. The CDR3 nucleotides are TGTGCCAGTAGCGTAACTAGCACCGGGGAGCTGTTTTTT. Its translation is CASSVTSTGELFF.

The V gene is TRBV2, the J gene TRBJ1-1; 9 bases line up with TRBD1. The CDR3 has 14 amino acids. Germline V gene sequence: CDR1 SNHLY, CDR2 FYNNEI. V gave up 5 bases and J gave up 4 bases; unmatched junction bases: 5. This CDR3 reads CASSRTGVGTEAFF. The CDR3 bases are TGTGCCAGCAGTCGGACAGGGGTGGGCACTGAAGCTTTCTTT.

This clone is a singleton in its sample. Other DNA variants within this sample encode the same CDR3. The chain links TRBV5-4 to TRBJ2-3; D is ambiguous. The CDR3 runs 12 residues. V was trimmed by 2 bases and J by 3 bases, leaving 4 bases between them. Germline CDR1 is SGHNT and CDR2 is YYREEE (reference sequence). CDR3 coding DNA: TGTGCCAGCAGCTTACAGACAGATACGCAGTATTTT. This gives the protein CASSLQTDTQYF. Looking up the rest from reference TRBV5-4 and TRBJ2-3 gives the full variable domain: ETGVTQSPTHLIKTRGQQVTLRCSSQSGHNTVSWYQQALGQGPQFIFQYYREEENGRGNFPPRFSGLQFPNYSSELNVNALELDDSALYLCASSLQTDTQYFGPGTRLTVL.

V and J are TRBV4-3 and TRBJ1-6; 7 bases are a match to TRBD1. CDR1 is LGHNA and CDR2 is YSLEER in the germline V gene. This CDR3 is 16 amino acids long. V lost 1 base, J lost 7 bases, and 7 bases stayed unmatched. The CDR3: CASSQGAGQLNSPLHF. The CDR3 DNA reads TGCGCCAGCAGCCAAGGGGCGGGACAGCTAAATTCACCCCTCCACTTT.

J is TRBJ1-2 and V is TRBV9; 7 bases match TRBD1. V lost 3 bases, J lost 5 bases, and 4 bases stayed unmatched. The CDR3 loop spans 13 amino acids. Germline V CDR1 and CDR2: SGDLS, YYNGEE. CDR3 nucleotide sequence: TGTGCCAGCAGCGGACAGGGAAATTATGGCTACACCTTC. Translated: CASSGQGNYGYTF.

This rearrangement joins TRBV29-1 to TRBJ1-2; no clear D. This CDR3 has 14 amino acids. The germline V gene has CDR1 SQVTM and CDR2 ANQGSEA. V dropped 6 bases and J dropped 0 bases, with 14 bases sitting between them. The CDR3 sequence is CSVIETGANYGYTF. In nucleotides, the CDR3 is TGCAGCGTGATAGAGACTGGAGCTAACTATGGCTACACCTTC.

This chain links TRBV19 with TRBJ2-2; TRBD1 is a possible D gene (5 bases). Trimming cost V 3 bases and J 0 bases, with 11 bases left between them. Germline V gene lookup returns CDR1 LNHDA and CDR2 SQIVND (reference sequence). The CDR3 is made up of 16 amino acids. The chain's CDR3 is CASSIKTATNTGELFF. CDR3 DNA: TGTGCCAGTAGTATCAAGACAGCCACGAACACCGGGGAGCTGTTTTTT.

V gene TRBV30 combines with J gene TRBJ1-2; TRBD1 might be the D (5 bases). Germline CDR1 is GTSNPN and CDR2 is SVGIG (reference sequence). The CDR3 is 13 amino acids. Deletions cut 0 bases from V and 6 bases from J, with 11 bases between. The CDR3 protein is CAWSVDRGDGYTF. CDR3 bases: TGTGCCTGGAGTGTAGATAGAGGGGATGGCTACACCTTC.

This chain joins TRBV6-1 and TRBJ2-1; 8 nucleotides line up with TRBD2. V shed 2 bases, J shed 9 bases, and the junction held 9 bases outside the gene matches. CDR3 length: 15 residues. Germline CDR1 reads MNHNS; CDR2 reads SASEGT. The CDR3 region has the DNA TGTGCCAGCAGTGAAATCTGGCTAGCGGGTATTGAGCAGTTCTTC. Translating it yields CASSEIWLAGIEQFF.

The rearrangement links TRBV5-4 to TRBJ2-2; possibly TRBD1 for D (6 bases). This CDR3 has 16 residues. V lost 4 bases to trimming and J lost 2 bases, with 15 bases between them. Germline CDR1 reads SGHNT; CDR2 reads YYREEE (reference sequence). CDR3 in amino acids: CASSLQGQTNTGELFF. The DNA of the CDR3 is TGTGCCAGCAGCCTTCAAGGACAGACAAACACCGGGGAGCTGTTTTTT.

The V call is TRBV5-4, the J call TRBJ2-2; a possible D gene is TRBD1 (6 bases). The CDR3 covers 15 residues. CDR1 SGHNT and CDR2 YYREEE come from the germline V gene (reference sequence). V was trimmed by 3 bases and J by 1 base, leaving 10 bases between them. The CDR3 loop reads CASSSPTGNTGELFF. DNA for the CDR3: TGTGCCAGCAGCTCACCGACAGGGAACACCGGGGAGCTGTTTTTT.

This clone has just one count. The chain recombines TRBV29-1 with TRBJ2-5, with TRBD2 identical over 8 bases. The CDR3 totals 13 residues. V lost 7 bases and J lost 3; bases outside the gene matches: 7. Germline CDR1 SQVTM, CDR2 ANQGSEA. Here the CDR3 DNA reads TGCAGCGCCACCGGGACTAGAGAAGAGACCCAGTACTTC. Encoded protein: CSATGTREETQYF.

The chain is built from TRBV6-4 and TRBJ1-3, with D unresolved. Trimming removed 5 bases from V and 8 bases from J, with 13 bases in between. The CDR3 is 13 amino acids. Germline V lookup: CDR1 MRHNA, CDR2 SNTAGT. CDR3 amino acids: CASSCSTEDTIYF. CDR3 nucleotide sequence: TGTGCCAGCAGTTGTAGCACTGAGGACACCATATATTTT.

The chain uses TRBV19 and TRBJ2-3; D unresolved. The CDR3 sequence is 14 residues long. The V end lost 5 bases, the J end lost 2 bases, and 11 bases lay between the germline ends. Germline-derived CDR1 and CDR2 are LNHDA and SQIVND (reference sequence). The CDR3 reads CASSDGFFTDTQYF. In DNA, the CDR3 is TGTGCCAGTAGTGACGGGTTTTTCACAGATACGCAGTATTTT.

V is TRBV5-1 and J is TRBJ2-1, with TRBD1 as a possible D gene (6 bases). V dropped 4 bases and J dropped 4 bases, with 12 bases sitting between them. The CDR3 is 14 amino acids. Germline CDR1 reads SGHRS; CDR2 reads YFSETQ. The CDR3 sequence is CASSPRGPYNEQFF. The CDR3 region has the DNA TGCGCCAGCAGCCCCAGGGGACCGTACAATGAGCAGTTCTTC.

This chain joins TRBV9 and TRBJ2-2, with 8 bases lining up with TRBD2. Germline assignment: CDR1 SGDLS and CDR2 YYNGEE. V gave up 1 base and J gave up 4 bases; unmatched junction bases: 6. The CDR3 totals 16 residues. The CDR3 DNA is TGTGCCAGCAGCGTAACGGGAGGGCCCGGCACCGGGGAGCTGTTTTTT. The encoded protein is CASSVTGGPGTGELFF.

This chain connects TRBV5-4 to TRBJ1-1; possibly TRBD1 for D (5 bases). Trimming cost V 6 bases and J 4 bases, with 19 bases left between them. Germline CDR1 is SGHNT and CDR2 is YYREEE (reference sequence). This CDR3 has 15 residues. DNA of the CDR3: TGTGCCAGCAACCGTGTCCAGGGATTGGGCACTGAAGCTTTCTTT. This codes for CASNRVQGLGTEAFF.

The gene calls are TRBV4-1 and TRBJ1-1; TRBD1 matches 7 bases. V was pared by 4 bases and J by 6 bases, with 8 bases of the junction left unmatched. Germline CDR1 is MGHRA and CDR2 is YSYEKL. The CDR3 has 14 residues. CDR3 residues: CASSLLTGIPEAFF. CDR3 DNA sequence: TGCGCCAGCAGCCTTTTGACAGGGATCCCTGAAGCTTTCTTT.

This chain links TRBV18 with TRBJ2-5; D uncertain. The CDR3 covers 13 residues. V gave up 1 base and J gave up 5 bases, with 8 bases separating them. Germline V gene sequence: CDR1 KGHSH, CDR2 LQKENI. CDR3 nucleotide sequence: TGTGCCAGCTCACCACACCAATTCGAGACCCAGTACTTC. This sequence encodes CASSPHQFETQYF.

This chain uses TRBV5-4 with TRBJ2-2; no firm D call. This CDR3 spans 17 amino acids. Deletions cut 3 bases from V and 0 bases from J, with 15 bases between. Per germline, CDR1 SGHNT and CDR2 YYREEE (reference sequence). The chain's CDR3 is CASSSTKSDTNTGELFF. CDR3 nucleotides: TGTGCCAGCAGCTCGACCAAGAGCGACACGAACACCGGGGAGCTGTTTTTT.

The chain carries TRBV10-1 and TRBJ2-2, with D perhaps matching TRBD1 (6 bases). The CDR3 consists of 13 residues. Trimming cost V 5 bases and J 5 bases, with 9 bases left between them. CDR1 is WNHNN and CDR2 is SYGVQD in the germline V gene (reference sequence). The CDR3 nucleotides are TGCGCCAGCAGTTCCAGGGGTACCGGGGAGCTGTTTTTT. It yields the protein CASSSRGTGELFF.

CDR3 bases: TGTGCCAGCAGTTTATGGGAGGCGAACACTGAAGCTTTCTTT. Protein product: CASSLWEANTEAFF. The chain has TRBV28 and TRBJ1-1; D gene uncertain. From germline, CDR1 is MDHEN and CDR2 SYDVKM. This CDR3 has 14 residues. V lost 0 bases and J lost 1, with 6 bases in between.

The V gene is TRBV12-1, the J gene TRBJ1-1; TRBD1, the table's D call, lacks a check against the DNA. TRBV12-1 is a recognized pseudogene. CDR3 length equals 12 residues. DNA for the CDR3: TGTGCCAGCAGCTATACAGGGAGTGCAGCTTTCTTT. Its protein is CASSYTGSAAFF.